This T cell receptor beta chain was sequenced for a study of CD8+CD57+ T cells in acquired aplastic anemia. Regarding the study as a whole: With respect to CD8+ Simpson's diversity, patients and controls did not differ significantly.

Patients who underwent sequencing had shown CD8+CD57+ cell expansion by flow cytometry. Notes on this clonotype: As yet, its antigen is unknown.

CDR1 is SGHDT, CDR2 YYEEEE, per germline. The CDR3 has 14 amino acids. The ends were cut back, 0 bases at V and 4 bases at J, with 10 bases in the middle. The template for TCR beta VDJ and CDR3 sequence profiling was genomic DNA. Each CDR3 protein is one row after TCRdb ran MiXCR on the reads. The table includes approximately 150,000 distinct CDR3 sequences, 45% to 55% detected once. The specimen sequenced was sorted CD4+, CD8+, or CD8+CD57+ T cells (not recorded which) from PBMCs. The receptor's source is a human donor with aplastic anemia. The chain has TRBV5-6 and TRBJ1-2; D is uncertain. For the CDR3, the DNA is TGTGCCAGCAGCTTGGCCGGTCAGTCCTATGGCTACACCTTC. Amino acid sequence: CASSLAGQSYGYTF.